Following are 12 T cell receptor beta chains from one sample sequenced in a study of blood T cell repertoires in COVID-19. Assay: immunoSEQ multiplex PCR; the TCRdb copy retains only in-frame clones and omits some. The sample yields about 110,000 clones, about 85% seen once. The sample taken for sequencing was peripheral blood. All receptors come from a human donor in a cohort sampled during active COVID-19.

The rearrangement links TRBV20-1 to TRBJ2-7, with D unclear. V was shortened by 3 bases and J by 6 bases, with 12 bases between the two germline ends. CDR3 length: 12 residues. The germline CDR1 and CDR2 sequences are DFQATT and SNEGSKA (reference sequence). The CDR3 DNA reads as TGCAGTGCTAGTAACAGTGGCCGCGAGCAGTACTTC. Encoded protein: CSASNSGREQYF.

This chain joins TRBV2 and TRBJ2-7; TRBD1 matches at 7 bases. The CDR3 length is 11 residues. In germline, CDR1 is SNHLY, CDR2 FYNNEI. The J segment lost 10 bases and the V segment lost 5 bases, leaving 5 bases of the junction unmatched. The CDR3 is CASSPRDSQYF. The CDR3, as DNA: TGTGCCAGCAGTCCGAGGGACAGTCAGTACTTC.

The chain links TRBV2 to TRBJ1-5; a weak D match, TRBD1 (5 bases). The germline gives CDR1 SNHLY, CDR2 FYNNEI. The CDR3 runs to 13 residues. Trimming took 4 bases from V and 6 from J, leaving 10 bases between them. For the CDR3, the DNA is TGTGCCAGCAGTGTGGGGGGGGGTCAGCCCCAGCATTTT. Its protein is CASSVGGGQPQHF.

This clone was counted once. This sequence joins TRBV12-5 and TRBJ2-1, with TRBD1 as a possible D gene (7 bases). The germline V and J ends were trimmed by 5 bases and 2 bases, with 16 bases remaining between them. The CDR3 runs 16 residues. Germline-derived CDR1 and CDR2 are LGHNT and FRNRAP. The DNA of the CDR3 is TGTGCTAGTGGTCTTCTTCAGGGGGGCCCCTACAATGAGCAGTTCTTC. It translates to CASGLLQGGPYNEQFF.

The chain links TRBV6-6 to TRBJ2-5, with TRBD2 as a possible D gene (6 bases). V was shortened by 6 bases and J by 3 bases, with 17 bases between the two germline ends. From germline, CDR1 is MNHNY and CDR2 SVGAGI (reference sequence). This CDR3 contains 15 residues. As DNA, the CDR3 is TGTGCCAGCAGCTTACAGTGGACTATTAAAGAGACCCAGTACTTC. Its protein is CASSLQWTIKETQYF.

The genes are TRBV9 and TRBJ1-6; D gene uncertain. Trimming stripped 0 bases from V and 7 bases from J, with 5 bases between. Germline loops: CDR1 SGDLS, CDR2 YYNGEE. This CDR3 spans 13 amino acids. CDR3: CASSVEANSPLHF. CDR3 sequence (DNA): TGTGCCAGCAGCGTAGAAGCGAATTCACCCCTCCACTTT.

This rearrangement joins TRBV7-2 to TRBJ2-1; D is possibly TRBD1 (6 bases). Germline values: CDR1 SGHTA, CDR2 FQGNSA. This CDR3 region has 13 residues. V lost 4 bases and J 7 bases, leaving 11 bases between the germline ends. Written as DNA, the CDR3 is TGTGCCAGCAGCTCCAACAGGGAAAATGAGCAGTTCTTC. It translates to CASSSNRENEQFF.

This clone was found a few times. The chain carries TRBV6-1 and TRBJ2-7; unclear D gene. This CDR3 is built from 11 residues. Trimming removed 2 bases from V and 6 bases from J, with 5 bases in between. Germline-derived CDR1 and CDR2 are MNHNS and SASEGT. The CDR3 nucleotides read TGTGCCAGCAGTGAAACGGGCGAGCAGTACTTC. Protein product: CASSETGEQYF.

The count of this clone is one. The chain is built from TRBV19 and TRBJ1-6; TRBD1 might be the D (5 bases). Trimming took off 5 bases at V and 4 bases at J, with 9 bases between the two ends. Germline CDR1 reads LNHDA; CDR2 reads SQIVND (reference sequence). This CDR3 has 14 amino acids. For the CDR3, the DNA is TGTGCCAGTAGTGTGACAGATTATAATTCACCCCTCCACTTT. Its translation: CASSVTDYNSPLHF.

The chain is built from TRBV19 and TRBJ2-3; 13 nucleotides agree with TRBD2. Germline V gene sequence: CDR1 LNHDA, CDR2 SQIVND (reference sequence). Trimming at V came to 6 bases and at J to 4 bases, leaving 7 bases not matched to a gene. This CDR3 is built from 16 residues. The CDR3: CASRTPGLAGADTQYF. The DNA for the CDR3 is TGTGCCAGTAGGACGCCTGGACTAGCGGGAGCAGATACGCAGTATTTT.

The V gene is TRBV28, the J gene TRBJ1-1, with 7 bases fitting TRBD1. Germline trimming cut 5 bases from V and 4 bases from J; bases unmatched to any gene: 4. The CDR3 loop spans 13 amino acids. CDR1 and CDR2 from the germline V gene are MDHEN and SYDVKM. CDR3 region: CASSLSGGTEAFF. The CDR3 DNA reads TGTGCCAGCAGTCTTTCAGGGGGCACTGAAGCTTTCTTT.

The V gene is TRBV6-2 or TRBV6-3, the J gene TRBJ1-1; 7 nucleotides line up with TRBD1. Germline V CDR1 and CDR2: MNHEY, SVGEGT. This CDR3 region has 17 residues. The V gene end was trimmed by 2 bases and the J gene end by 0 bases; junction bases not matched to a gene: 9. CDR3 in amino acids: CASSYGRAGGMNTEAFF. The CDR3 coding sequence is TGTGCCAGCAGTTACGGCCGCGCAGGGGGGATGAACACTGAAGCTTTCTTT.